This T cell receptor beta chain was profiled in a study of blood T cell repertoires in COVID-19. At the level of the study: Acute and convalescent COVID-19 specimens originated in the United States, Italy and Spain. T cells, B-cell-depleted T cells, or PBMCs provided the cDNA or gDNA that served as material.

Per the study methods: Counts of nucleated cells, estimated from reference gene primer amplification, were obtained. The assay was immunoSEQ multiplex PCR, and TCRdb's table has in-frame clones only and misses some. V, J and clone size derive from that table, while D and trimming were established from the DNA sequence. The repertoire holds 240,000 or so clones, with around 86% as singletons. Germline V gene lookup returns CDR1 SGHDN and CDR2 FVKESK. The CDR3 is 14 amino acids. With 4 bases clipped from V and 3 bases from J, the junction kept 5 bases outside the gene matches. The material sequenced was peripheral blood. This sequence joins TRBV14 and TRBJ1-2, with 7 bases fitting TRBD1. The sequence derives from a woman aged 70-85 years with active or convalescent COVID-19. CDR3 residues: CASSPDRVHYGYTF. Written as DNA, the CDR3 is TGTGCCAGCAGCCCAGACAGGGTGCACTATGGCTACACCTTC.